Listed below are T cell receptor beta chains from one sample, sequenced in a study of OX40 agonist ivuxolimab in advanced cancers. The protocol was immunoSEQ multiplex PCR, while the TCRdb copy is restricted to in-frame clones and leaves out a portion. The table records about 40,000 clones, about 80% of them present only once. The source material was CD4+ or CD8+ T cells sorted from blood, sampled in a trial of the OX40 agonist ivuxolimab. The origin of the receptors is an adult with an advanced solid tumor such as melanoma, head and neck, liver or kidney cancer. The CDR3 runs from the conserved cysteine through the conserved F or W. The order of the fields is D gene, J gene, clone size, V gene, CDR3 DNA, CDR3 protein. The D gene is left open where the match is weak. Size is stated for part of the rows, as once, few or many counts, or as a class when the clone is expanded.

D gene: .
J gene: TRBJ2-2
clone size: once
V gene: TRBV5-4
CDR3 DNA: TGTGCCAGCAGCCAAGGAGTAGCGGACAGCCGTCCCGGGGAGCTGTTTTTT
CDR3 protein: CASSQGVADSRPGELFF

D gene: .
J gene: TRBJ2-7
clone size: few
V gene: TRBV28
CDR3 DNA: TGTGCCAGCAGTTTATACAGGTCCTACGAGCAGTACTTC
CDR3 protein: CASSLYRSYEQYF

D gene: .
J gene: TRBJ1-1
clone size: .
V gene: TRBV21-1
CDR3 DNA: TGTGCCAGCAGCAGGGGGATGAACACTGAAGCTTTCTTT
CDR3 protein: CASSRGMNTEAFF

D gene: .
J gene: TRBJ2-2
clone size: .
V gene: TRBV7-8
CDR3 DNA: TGTGCCAGCAGCTTACCAGGGAATACCGGGGAGCTGTTTTTT
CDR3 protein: CASSLPGNTGELFF

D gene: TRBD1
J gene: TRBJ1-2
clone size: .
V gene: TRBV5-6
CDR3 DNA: TGTGCCAGCAGCCCGGGACAGGGGGCTTATGGCTACACCTTC
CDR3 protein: CASSPGQGAYGYTF

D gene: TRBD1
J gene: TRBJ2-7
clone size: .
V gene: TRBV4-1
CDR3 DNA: TGCGCCAGCAGTGAGACACCGGGACAGGGTTACGAGCAGTACTTC
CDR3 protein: CASSETPGQGYEQYF

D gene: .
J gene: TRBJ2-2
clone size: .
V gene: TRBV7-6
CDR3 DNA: TGTGCCAGCAGCACCCCTGGTGCCTCTGACACCGGGGAGCTGTTTTTT
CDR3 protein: CASSTPGASDTGELFF

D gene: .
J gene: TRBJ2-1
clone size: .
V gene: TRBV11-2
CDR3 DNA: TGTGCCAGCAGCTCCCCGGGAACTAAATTAGCCGGGAGATCGGATGAGCAGTTCTTC
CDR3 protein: CASSSPGTKLAGRSDEQFF

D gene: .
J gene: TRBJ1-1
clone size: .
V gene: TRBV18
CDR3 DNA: TGTGCCAGCTCACCGACTGGCCGACAGAACACTGAAGCTTTCTTT
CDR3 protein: CASSPTGRQNTEAFF

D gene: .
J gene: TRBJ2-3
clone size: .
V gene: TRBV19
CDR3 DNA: TGTGCCAGTAGTGAGGGCCCGAACACAGATACGCAGTATTTT
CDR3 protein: CASSEGPNTDTQYF

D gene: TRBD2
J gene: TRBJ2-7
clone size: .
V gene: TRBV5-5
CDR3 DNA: TGTGCCAGCAGCTTGGTTAGGGCTAGCGGGGAACCTTACGAGCAGTACTTC
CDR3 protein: CASSLVRASGEPYEQYF

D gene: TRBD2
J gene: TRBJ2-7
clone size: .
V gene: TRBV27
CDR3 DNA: TGTGCCAGCAGTTGGGGTTCTAGCGGGTACGAGCAGTACTTC
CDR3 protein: CASSWGSSGYEQYF

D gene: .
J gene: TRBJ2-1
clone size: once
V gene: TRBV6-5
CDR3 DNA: TGTGCCAGCAGTTACGCGAGCCCAGGAGATGAGCAGTTCTTC
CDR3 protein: CASSYASPGDEQFF

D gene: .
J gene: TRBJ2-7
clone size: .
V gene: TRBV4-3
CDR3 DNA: TGCGCCAGCAGCCAAGAAAGGGCTAGCGACCACTACGAGCAGTACTTC
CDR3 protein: CASSQERASDHYEQYF

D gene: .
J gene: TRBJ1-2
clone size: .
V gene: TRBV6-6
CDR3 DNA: TGTGCCAGCAGCCTACTCGGAAGGGGAAACTATGGCTACACCTTC
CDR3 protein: CASSLLGRGNYGYTF

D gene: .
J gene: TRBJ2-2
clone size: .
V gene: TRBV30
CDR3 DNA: TGTGCCTGGGGGGACCCTAGGAATGAGAACACCGGGGAGCTGTTTTTT
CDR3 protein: CAWGDPRNENTGELFF

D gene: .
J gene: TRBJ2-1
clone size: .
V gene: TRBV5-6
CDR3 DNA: TGTGCCAGCAGCTTCACAGGGCTTCCCTACAATGAGCAGTTCTTC
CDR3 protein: CASSFTGLPYNEQFF

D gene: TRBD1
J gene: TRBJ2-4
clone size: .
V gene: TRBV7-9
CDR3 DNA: TGTGCCAGCAGCGAGGGGGCGTTCGAAAACATTCAGTACTTC
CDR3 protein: CASSEGAFENIQYF

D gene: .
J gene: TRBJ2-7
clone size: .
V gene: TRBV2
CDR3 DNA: TGTGCCAGCAGTGAAGTTGCAGGGGACCACTACGAGCAGTACTTC
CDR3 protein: CASSEVAGDHYEQYF

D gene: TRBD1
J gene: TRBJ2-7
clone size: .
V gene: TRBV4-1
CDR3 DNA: TGCGCCAGCAGCCAGTTAACAGGGGGCGCCTCCTACGAGCAGTACTTC
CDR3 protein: CASSQLTGGASYEQYF

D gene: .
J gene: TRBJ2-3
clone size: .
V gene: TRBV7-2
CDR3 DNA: TGTGCCAGCAGCTTAGGTCGCGTAGAGACTAGCACAGATACGCAGTATTTT
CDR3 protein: CASSLGRVETSTDTQYF

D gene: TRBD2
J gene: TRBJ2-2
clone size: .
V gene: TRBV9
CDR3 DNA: TGTGCCAGCAGCGCCTCAAGCGGGGAGTACACCGGGGAGCTGTTTTTT
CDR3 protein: CASSASSGEYTGELFF

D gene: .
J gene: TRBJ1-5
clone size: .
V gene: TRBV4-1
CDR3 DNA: TGCGCCAGCAGCCGGGAGGGGCCCAATCAGCCCCAGCATTTT
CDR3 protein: CASSREGPNQPQHF

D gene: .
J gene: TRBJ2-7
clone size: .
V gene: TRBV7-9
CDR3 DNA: TGTGCCAGCAGCGCACAGGGGAGGCACGAGCAGTACTTC
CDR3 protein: CASSAQGRHEQYF

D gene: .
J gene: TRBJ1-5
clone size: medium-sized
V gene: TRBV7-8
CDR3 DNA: TGTGCCAGCAGCTTAGACCTTGGAGTCAATCAGCCCCAGCATTTT
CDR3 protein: CASSLDLGVNQPQHF

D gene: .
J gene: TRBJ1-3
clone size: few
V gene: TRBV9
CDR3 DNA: TGTGCCAGCAGCCCCGGAGACTCTGGAAACACCATATATTTT
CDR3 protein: CASSPGDSGNTIYF

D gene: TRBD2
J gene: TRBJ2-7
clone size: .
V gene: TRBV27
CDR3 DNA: TGTGCCAGCAGTCCCAGCGGGGGCCCCTACGAGCAGTACTTC
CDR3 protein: CASSPSGGPYEQYF

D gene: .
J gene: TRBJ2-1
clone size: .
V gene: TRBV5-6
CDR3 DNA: TGTGCCAGCAGCTTGGGGGGGAGCTCCTACAATGAGCAGTTCTTC
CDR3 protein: CASSLGGSSYNEQFF

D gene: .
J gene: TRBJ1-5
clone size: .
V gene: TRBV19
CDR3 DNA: TGTGCCAGTAGCTACGGGGACAATCAGCCCCAGCATTTT
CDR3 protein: CASSYGDNQPQHF

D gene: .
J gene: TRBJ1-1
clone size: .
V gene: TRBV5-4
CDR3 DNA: TGTGCCAGCAGCTTTAGTGACACTGAAGCTTTCTTT
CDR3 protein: CASSFSDTEAFF

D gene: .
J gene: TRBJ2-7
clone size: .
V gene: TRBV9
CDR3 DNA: TGTGCCAGCAGCGTCGCTGTGGGAAGCTACGAGCAGTACTTC
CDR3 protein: CASSVAVGSYEQYF

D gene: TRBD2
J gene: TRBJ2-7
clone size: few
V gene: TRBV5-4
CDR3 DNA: TGTGCCAGCAGCACGGGACTAGCGGGAGAAGACGAGCAGTACTTC
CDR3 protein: CASSTGLAGEDEQYF

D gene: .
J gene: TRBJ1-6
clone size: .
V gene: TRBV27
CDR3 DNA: TGTGCCAGCAGTCTCCTACAGAATTCACCCCTCCACTTT
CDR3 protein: CASSLLQNSPLHF

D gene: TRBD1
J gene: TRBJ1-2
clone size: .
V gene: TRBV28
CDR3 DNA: TGTGCCAGCAGTCCGACAGGGGTAGGTGGCTACACCTTC
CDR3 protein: CASSPTGVGGYTF

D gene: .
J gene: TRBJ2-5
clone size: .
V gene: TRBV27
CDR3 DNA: TGTGCCAGCAGTCCAGAGACCCAGTACTTC
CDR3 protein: CASSPETQYF

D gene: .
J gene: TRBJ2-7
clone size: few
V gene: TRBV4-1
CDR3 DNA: TGCGCCAGCAGCCCCGCCTTTGGAGGGGAGCAGTACTTC
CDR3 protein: CASSPAFGGEQYF

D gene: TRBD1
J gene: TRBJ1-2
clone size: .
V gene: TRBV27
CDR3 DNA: TGTGCCAGCAGATCGCTACAGGGGCCAGGGGGCTATGGCTACACCTTC
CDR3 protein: CASRSLQGPGGYGYTF

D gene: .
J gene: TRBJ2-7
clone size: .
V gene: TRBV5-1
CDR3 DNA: TGCGCCAGCAGCTTGGGGGCAGGGCGAGACTACGAGCAGTACTTC
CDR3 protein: CASSLGAGRDYEQYF

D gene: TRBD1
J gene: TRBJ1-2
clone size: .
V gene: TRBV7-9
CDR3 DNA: TGTGCCAGCAGCTTCAGACCGGGACAGGGCCCTCCTAACTATGGCTACACCTTC
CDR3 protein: CASSFRPGQGPPNYGYTF

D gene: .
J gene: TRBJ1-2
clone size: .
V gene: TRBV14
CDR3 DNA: TGTGCCAGCAGCCAAGATCCGGCGGTCAAAGGCTACACCTTC
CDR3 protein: CASSQDPAVKGYTF

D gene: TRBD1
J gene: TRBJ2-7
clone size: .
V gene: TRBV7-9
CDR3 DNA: TGTGCCAGCAGCTCCGGGACAGGGGGCCACGAGCAGTACTTC
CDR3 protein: CASSSGTGGHEQYF

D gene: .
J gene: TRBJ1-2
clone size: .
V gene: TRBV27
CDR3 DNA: TGTGCCAGCTCCCGATCAGGGGATGGCTACACCTTC
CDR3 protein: CASSRSGDGYTF

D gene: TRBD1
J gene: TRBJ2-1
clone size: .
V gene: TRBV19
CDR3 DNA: TGTGCTGCCCAGGGGGCCCACAATGAGCAGTTCTTC
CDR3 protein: CAAQGAHNEQFF

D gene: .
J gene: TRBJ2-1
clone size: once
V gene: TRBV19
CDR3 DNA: TGTGCCAGTAGTGCAGGTGCCAATGAGCAGTTCTTC
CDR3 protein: CASSAGANEQFF